The present T cell receptor beta chain was sequenced within a study of T-cell memory formation after mild COVID-19. V lost 5 bases, J lost 7 bases, and 20 bases lay in between. The CDR3 totals 16 residues. CDR1 is SGHAT, CDR2 FQNNGV, per germline. Many counts were recorded for this clonotype. cDNA libraries for TCR alpha and TCR beta, carrying sample barcodes and UMIs, came from 5'RACE with constant-segment primers. From the 5' RACE reads, TCRdb called clonotypes with MiXCR, one entry per CDR3 protein. Of roughly 340,000 distinct CDR3 sequences listed, 20% to 25% were seen once; the top ten hold roughly 23%.

This TCR was recovered from a young man who had mild COVID-19 (a few samples of this study predate the infection). Cell type and time point are not known. The specimen was PBMCs or a T cell subset sorted from them (not recorded which). This sequence joins TRBV11-2 and TRBJ1-4, with a possible D match to TRBD1 (5 bases). CDR3 residues: CASSPGGEQRFEKLFF. CDR3 coding DNA: TGTGCCAGCAGCCCTGGGGGAGAGCAGAGATTTGAAAAACTGTTTTTT.